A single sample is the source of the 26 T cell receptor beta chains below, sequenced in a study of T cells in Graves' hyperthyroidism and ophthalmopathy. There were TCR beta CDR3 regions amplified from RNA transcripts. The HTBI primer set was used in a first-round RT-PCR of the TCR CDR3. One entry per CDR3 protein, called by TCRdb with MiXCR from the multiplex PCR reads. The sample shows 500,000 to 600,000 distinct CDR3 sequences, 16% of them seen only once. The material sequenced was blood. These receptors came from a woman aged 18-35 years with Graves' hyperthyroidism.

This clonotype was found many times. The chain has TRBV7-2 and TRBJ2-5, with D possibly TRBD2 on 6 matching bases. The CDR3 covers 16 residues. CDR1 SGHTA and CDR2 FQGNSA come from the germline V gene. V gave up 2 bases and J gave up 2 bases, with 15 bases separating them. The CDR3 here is CASSLQAGRGQETQYF. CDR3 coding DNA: TGTGCCAGCAGCTTACAAGCCGGGAGAGGGCAAGAGACCCAGTACTTC.

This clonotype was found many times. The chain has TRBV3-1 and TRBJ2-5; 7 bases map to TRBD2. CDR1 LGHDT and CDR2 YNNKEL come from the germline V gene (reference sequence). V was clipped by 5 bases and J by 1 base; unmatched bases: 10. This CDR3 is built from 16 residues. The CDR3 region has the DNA TGTGCCAGCAGCGAGGGAGCTAGCGGTACCCAAGAGACCCAGTACTTC. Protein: CASSEGASGTQETQYF.

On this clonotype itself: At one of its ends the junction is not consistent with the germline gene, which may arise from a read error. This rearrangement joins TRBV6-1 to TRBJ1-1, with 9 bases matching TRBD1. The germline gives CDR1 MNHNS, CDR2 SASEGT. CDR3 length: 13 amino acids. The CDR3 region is CGSRGQGYTEAFF. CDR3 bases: TGTGGCAGCAGGGGACAGGGTTACACTGAAGCTTTCTTT.

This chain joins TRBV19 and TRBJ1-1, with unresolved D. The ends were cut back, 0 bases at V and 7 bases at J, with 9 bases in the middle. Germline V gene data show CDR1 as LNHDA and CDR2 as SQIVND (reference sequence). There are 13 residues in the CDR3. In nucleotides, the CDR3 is TGTGCCAGTAGTATAGATCAATTAGGTGAAGCTTTCTTT. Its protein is CASSIDQLGEAFF. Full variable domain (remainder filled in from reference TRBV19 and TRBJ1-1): DGGITQSPKYLFRKEGQNVTLSCEQNLNHDAMYWYRQDPGQGLRLIYYSQIVNDFQKGDIAEGYSVSREKKESFPLTVTSAQKNPTAFYLCASSIDQLGEAFFGQGTRLTVV.

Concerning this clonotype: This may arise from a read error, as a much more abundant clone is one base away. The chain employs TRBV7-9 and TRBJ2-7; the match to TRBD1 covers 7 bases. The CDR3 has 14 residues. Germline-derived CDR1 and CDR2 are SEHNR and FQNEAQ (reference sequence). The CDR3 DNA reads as TGTGCCAGCAGCTCGGGACAGCTCTCGTACGCGCAGTACTTC. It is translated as CASSSGQLSYAQYF.

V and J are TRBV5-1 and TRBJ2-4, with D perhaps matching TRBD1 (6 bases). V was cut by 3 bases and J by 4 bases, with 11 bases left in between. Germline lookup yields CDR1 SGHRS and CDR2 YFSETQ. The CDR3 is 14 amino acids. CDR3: CASSSRTDKNIQYF. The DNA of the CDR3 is TGCGCCAGCAGCTCCCGGACAGATAAAAACATTCAGTACTTC.

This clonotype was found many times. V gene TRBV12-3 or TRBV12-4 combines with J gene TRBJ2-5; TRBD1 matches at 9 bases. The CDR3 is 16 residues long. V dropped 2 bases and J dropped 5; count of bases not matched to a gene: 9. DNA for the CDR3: TGTGCCAGCAGTTTATCCTACAGGGGGCCCCGGGAGACCCAGTACTTC. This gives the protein CASSLSYRGPRETQYF.

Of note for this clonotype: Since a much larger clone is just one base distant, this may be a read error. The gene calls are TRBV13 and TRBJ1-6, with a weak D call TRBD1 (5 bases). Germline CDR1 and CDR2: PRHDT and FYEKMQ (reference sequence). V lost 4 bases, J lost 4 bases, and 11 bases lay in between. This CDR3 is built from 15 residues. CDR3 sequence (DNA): TGTGCCAGCAGCTACGGACGGGGGTATAATTCACCCCTCCACTTT. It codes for CASSYGRGYNSPLHF.

The CDR3 DNA follows: TGTGCTAGTGGTTTGGTGGGTAACACCATATATTTT. This sequence encodes CASGLVGNTIYF. The chain has TRBV12-5 and TRBJ1-3; no clear D gene. The CDR3 covers 12 residues. The germline V gene encodes CDR1 LGHNT and CDR2 FRNRAP. V lost 0 bases, J lost 7 bases, and 4 bases lay in between.

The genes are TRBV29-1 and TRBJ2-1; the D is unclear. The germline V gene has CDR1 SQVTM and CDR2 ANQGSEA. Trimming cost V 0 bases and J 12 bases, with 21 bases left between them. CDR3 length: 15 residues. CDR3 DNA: TGCAGCGTTGAAGATTCCTGGTCTCCCGGTTTAGGGCAGTTCTTC. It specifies CSVEDSWSPGLGQFF.

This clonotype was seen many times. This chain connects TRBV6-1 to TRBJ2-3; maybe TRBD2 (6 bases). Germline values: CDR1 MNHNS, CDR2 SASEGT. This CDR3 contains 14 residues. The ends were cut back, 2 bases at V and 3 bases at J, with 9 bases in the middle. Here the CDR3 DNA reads TGTGCCAGCAGTGAATACGGGAGAACAGATACGCAGTATTTT. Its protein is CASSEYGRTDTQYF.

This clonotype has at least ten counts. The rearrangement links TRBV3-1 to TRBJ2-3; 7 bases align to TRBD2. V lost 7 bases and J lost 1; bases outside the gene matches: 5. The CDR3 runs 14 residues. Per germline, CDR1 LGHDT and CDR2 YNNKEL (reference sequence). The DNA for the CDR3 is TGTGCCAGCACCAATCGGGGGGGCACAGATACGCAGTATTTT. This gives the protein CASTNRGGTDTQYF.

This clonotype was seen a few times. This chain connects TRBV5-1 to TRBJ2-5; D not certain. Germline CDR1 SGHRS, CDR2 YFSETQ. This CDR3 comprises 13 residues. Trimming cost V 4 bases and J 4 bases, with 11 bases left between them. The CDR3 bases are TGCGCCAGCAGCCCCGATGGTCCAGAGACCCAGTACTTC. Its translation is CASSPDGPETQYF. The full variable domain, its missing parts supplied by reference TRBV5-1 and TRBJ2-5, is KAGVTQTPRYLIKTRGQQVTLSCSPISGHRSVSWYQQTPGQGLQFLFEYFSETQRNKGNFPGRFSGRQFSNSRSEMNVSTLELGDSALYLCASSPDGPETQYFGPGTRLLVL.

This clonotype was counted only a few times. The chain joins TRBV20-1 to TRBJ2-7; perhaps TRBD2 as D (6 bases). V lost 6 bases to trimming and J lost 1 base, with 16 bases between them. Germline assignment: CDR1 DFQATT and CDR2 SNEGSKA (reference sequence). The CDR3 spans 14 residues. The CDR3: CSAQDYRVSYEQYF. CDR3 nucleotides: TGCAGTGCCCAGGACTACCGCGTGTCCTACGAGCAGTACTTC.

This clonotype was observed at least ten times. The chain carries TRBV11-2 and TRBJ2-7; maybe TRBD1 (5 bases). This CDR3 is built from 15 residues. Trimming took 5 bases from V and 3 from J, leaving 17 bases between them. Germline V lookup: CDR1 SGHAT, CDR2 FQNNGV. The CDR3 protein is CASSQVDRGRYEQYF. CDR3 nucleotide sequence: TGTGCCAGCAGCCAGGTGGATAGGGGTCGCTACGAGCAGTACTTC.

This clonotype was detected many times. CDR3 DNA: TGCAGTGCGGCGACGGAGGGAGGGACCCAGTACTTC. It encodes CSAATEGGTQYF. V usage is TRBV20-1 and J usage is TRBJ2-5, with TRBD2 as a possible D gene (6 bases). In germline, CDR1 is DFQATT, CDR2 SNEGSKA (reference sequence). The V and J ends lost 6 bases and 7 bases respectively, with 15 bases between them. The CDR3 extends over 12 amino acids.

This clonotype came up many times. The CDR3: CASTSLDEQFF. As DNA, the CDR3 is TGTGCCAGCACTAGCCTGGATGAGCAGTTCTTC. This sequence joins TRBV28 and TRBJ2-1; TRBD2 is a possible D gene (5 bases). V dropped 7 bases and J dropped 8 bases, with 9 bases sitting between them. This CDR3 spans 11 amino acids. Germline CDR1 is MDHEN and CDR2 is SYDVKM.

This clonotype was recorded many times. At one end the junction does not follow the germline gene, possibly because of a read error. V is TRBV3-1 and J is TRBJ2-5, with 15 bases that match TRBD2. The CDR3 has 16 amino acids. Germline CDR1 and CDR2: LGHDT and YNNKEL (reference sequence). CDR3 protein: CASNQAGTSGRETQYF. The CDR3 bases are TGTGCCAGCAACCAAGCCGGGACTAGCGGGAGGGAGACCCAGTACTTC.

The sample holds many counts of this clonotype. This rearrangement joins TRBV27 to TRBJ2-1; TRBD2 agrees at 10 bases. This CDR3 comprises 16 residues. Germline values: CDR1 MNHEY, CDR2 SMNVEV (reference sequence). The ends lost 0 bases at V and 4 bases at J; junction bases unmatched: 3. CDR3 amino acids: CASSLSGSGRYNEQFF. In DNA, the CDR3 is TGTGCCAGCAGTTTATCGGGTAGCGGGAGGTACAATGAGCAGTTCTTC.

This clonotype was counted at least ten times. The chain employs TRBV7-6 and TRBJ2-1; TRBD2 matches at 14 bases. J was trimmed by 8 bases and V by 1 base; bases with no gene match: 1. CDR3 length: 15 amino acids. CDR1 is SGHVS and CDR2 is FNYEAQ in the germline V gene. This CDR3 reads CASSLGLAGGDEQFF. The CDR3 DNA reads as TGTGCCAGCAGCTTAGGACTAGCGGGAGGGGATGAGCAGTTCTTC. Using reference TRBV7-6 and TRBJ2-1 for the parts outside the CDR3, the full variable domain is GAGVSQSPRYKVTKRGQDVALRCDPISGHVSLYWYRQALGQGPEFLTYFNYEAQQDKSGLPNDRFSAERPEGSISTLTIQRTEQRDSAMYRCASSLGLAGGDEQFFGPGTRLTVL.

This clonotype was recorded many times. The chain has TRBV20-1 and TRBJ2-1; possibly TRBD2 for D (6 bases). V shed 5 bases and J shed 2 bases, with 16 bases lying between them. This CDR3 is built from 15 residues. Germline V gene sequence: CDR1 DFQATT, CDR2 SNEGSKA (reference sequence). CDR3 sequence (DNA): TGCAGTGCTCCTTCTAGCGCCGTGACCTACAATGAGCAGTTCTTC. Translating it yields CSAPSSAVTYNEQFF.

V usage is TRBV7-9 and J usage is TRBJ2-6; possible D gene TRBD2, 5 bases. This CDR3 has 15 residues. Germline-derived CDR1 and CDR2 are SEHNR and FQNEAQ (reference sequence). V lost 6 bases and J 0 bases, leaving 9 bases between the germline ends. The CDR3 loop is CASSQGGSGANVLTF. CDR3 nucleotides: TGTGCCAGCAGTCAAGGAGGCTCTGGGGCCAACGTCCTGACTTTC.

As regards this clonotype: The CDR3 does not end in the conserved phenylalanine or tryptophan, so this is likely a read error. The CDR3 sequence is CASSTQTGWNTEAFL. The CDR3 coding sequence is TGTGCCAGCAGCACCCAGACAGGGTGGAACACTGAAGCTTTCCTT. V and J are TRBV9 and TRBJ1-1; TRBD1 agrees at 7 bases. The CDR3 is made up of 15 amino acids. V dropped 4 bases and J dropped 1; count of bases not matched to a gene: 7. Germline V gives CDR1 SGDLS, CDR2 YYNGEE.

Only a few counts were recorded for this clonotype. CDR3 DNA sequence: TGTGCCAGCAGTTACTCGTCAGGGGGTGGGGGCTACACCTTC. Its translation: CASSYSSGGGGYTF. The rearrangement links TRBV6-5 to TRBJ1-2; 7 bases fit TRBD1. This CDR3 is built from 14 residues. Germline values: CDR1 MNHEY, CDR2 SVGAGI. Germline trimming cut 0 bases from V and 8 bases from J; bases unmatched to any gene: 6.

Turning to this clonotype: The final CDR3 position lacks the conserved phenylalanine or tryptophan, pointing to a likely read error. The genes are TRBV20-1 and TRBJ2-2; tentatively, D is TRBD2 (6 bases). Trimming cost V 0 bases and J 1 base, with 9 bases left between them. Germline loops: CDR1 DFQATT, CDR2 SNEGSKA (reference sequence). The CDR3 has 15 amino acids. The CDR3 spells CSARDHGRNTGELFS. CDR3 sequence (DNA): TGCAGTGCTAGAGATCACGGGAGGAACACCGGGGAGCTGTTTTCT.

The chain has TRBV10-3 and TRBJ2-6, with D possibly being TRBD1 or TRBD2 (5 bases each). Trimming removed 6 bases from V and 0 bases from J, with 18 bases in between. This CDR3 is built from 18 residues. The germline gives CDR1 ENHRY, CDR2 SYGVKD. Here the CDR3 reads CAIRPDPGQVSGANVLTF. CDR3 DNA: TGTGCCATCAGACCAGACCCGGGGCAAGTCTCTGGGGCCAACGTCCTGACTTTC.